This T cell receptor beta chain was recorded in a study of response to subunit inactivated influenza vaccine. TCRdb passed the RT-PCR reads through MiXCR, listing each CDR3 protein once. The sample has hundreds of thousands of distinct CDR3 sequences; 11% are singletons. This CDR3 contains 12 residues. Trimming removed 4 bases from V and 5 bases from J, with 9 bases in between. Germline CDR1 reads MDHEN; CDR2 reads SYDVKM. The same data also contributed to another study, on T cells expressing NK-cell markers. As reported in that work: UMIs accompanied the 5'RACE template switching by which TCR beta cDNA was made. Source material for TCR beta repertoires consisted of sorted CD3+CD56+NKG2C+, CD3+CD56+NKG2C- and CD3+CD56-NKG2C+ T cells. Anti-gamma-delta TCR antibody use in several experiments restricted sorting to alpha-beta TCR T cells. NKG2C+ dominant clonotypes from about 6 donors made up about 1.0-7.5% of CD8+ T cells.

The sequencing here drew on PBMCs from blood, taken on the day of vaccination. This receptor was identified in a man aged 45 to 65 who received an inactivated influenza vaccine. The rearrangement joins TRBV28 to TRBJ2-7; possible D gene TRBD1, 6 bases. The CDR3 region is CASSWGPNEQYF. The CDR3 coding sequence is TGTGCCAGCAGTTGGGGGCCAAACGAGCAGTACTTC.